This T cell receptor beta chain was sequenced in a study of blood T cell repertoires in COVID-19. Study details: Acute and convalescent COVID-19 specimens originated in the United States, Italy and Spain.

The ends lost 5 bases at V and 4 bases at J; junction bases unmatched: 6. This CDR3 is built from 16 residues. Germline CDR1 is LNHDA and CDR2 is SQIVND (reference sequence). The table came from immunoSEQ multiplex PCR; TCRdb's copy has only in-frame clones and leaves some out. Here the sample spans a few hundred thousand clones, 80% to 90% being singletons. This chain links TRBV19 with TRBJ2-1, with 12 nucleotides matching TRBD2. The sample taken for sequencing was peripheral blood. This TCR was recovered from a man in his forties with acute or convalescent COVID-19. The CDR3, as DNA: TGTGCCAGTAGTGGGTGGACTAGCGGGGCTTACAATGAGCAGTTCTTC. This translates into CASSGWTSGAYNEQFF.